Presented here are 2 T cell receptor beta chains from one specimen sequenced in a study of PD-1 blockade in classical Hodgkin lymphoma. The protocol was immunoSEQ multiplex PCR, while the TCRdb copy is restricted to in-frame clones and leaves out a portion. The table has over 9,500 clones, roughly 80% seen once. Noted time point: cycle 4 day 1 (C4D1), after 6 weeks of nivolumab. Patients all relapsed after autologous stem cell transplantation, and there was variation in brentuximab vedotin exposure. Here the sequenced sample was peripheral blood mononuclear cells (PBMCs), taken before the fourth cycle of nivolumab. These receptors originate from a human donor with classical Hodgkin lymphoma.

V usage is TRBV7-9 and J usage is TRBJ2-7; TRBD2 matches at 7 bases. The CDR3 has 14 amino acids. Per germline, CDR1 SEHNR and CDR2 FQNEAQ (reference sequence). J gave up 3 bases and V 4 bases, and 6 bases lay outside the gene matches. The CDR3 nucleotides are TGTGCCAGCAGCTCTCGTGGGGGGGACTACGAGCAGTACTTC. Its protein is CASSSRGGDYEQYF.

The chain joins TRBV6-4 to TRBJ2-7, with 8 bases identical to TRBD1. The CDR3 extends over 13 amino acids. The V gene's germline CDR1 is MRHNA and CDR2 SNTAGT. The ends lost 5 bases at V and 5 bases at J; junction bases unmatched: 5. The CDR3 nucleotides read TGTGCCAGCAGTAAGGACAGGGTCCACGAGCAGTACTTC. Protein: CASSKDRVHEQYF.